This TCR beta chain appears in the sequencing data of a study of shared clonotypes between healthy human individuals. On the study more broadly: A donor's plate count was three for CD4 naive and three for CD4 memory; CD8 naive had two and CD8 memory one. Study observations and caveats: Among donors, clonotype sharing was expected to be affected by sequencing depth. Relative to clonotypes present in all four donors, those not shared had lower generation probabilities.

Of note for this clone: Its antigen is unknown.

V lost 2 bases and J 2 bases, leaving 13 bases between the germline ends. Germline V lookup: CDR1 SGHDT, CDR2 YYEEEE. This CDR3 has 16 amino acids. Healthy adults negative for HIV, lacking recent acute infections or vaccinations, served as donors. TCRdb's table, derived via immunoSEQ multiplex PCR, lists solely in-frame clones and lacks some. The repertoire has approximately 2.1 million clones, just over 90% of them found once; the top ten carry under 0.45%. Material: naive CD4+ T cells from PBMCs. Subset defined: CD45RA+ positively selected. The genes are TRBV5-6 and TRBJ2-2; D perhaps matches TRBD1 (6 bases). The TCR originated in a man aged 18 to 29 in good health. Some clones in this sample may be carry-over from other donors' samples. DNA of the CDR3: TGTGCCAGCAGCTTAAGGGGGACCGTAAACACCGGGGAGCTGTTTTTT. Amino acid sequence: CASSLRGTVNTGELFF.